A single sample gave rise to the 7 T cell receptor beta chains below, sequenced in a study of blood T cell repertoires in COVID-19. This table comes from immunoSEQ multiplex PCR, and its TCRdb copy is limited to in-frame clones, with some not included. Among under 70,000 clones, 80% to 95% were seen once, and the ten largest hold approximately 15%. The sequenced material came from peripheral blood. The source is an elderly man with acute or convalescent COVID-19.

As DNA, the CDR3 is TGTGCCAGCAGTGAGACGGCGGCTTCCAGGCAGGGTGAAGACACCATATATTTT. Translated: CASSETAASRQGEDTIYF. V gene TRBV6-1 combines with J gene TRBJ1-3; weak D call: TRBD1 (5 bases). The CDR3 is 18 amino acids. Trimming removed 3 bases from V and 8 bases from J, with 26 bases in between. In germline, CDR1 is MNHNS, CDR2 SASEGT.

CDR3 sequence (DNA): TGTGCCAGCAGCTTGGGAGGGAACACTGAAGCTTTCTTT. Protein sequence: CASSLGGNTEAFF. The chain is built from TRBV5-6 and TRBJ1-1, with D hard to call. Trimming cost V 0 bases and J 1 base, with 4 bases left between them. Germline values: CDR1 SGHDT, CDR2 YYEEEE. This CDR3 region has 13 residues. The complete variable domain, with remaining parts taken from reference TRBV5-6 and TRBJ1-1, reads DAGVTQSPTHLIKTRGQQVTLRCSPKSGHDTVSWYQQALGQGPQFIFQYYEEEERQRGNFPDRFSGHQFPNYSSELNVNALLLGDSALYLCASSLGGNTEAFFGQGTRLTVV.

The chain has TRBV3-1 (or the pseudogene TRBV3-2) and TRBJ1-5; tentative D call: TRBD1 (5 bases). Per germline, CDR1 LGHDT and CDR2 YNNKEL (reference sequence). This CDR3 spans 15 amino acids. The ends were cut back, 0 bases at V and 7 bases at J, with 13 bases in the middle. CDR3 DNA: TGTGCCAGCAGCCAAGAGGGGGGAGGTAGACAGCCCCAGCATTTT. Its protein product is CASSQEGGGRQPQHF.

This clone has just one count. The chain employs TRBV2 and TRBJ2-2; the match to TRBD1 covers 8 bases. Per the germline V gene, CDR1 is SNHLY and CDR2 is FYNNEI. V dropped 6 bases and J dropped 1; count of bases not matched to a gene: 7. This CDR3 has 16 amino acids. The CDR3 protein is CASSVTGTGNTGELFF. The CDR3 nucleotides read TGTGCCAGCAGCGTTACCGGGACAGGGAACACCGGGGAGCTGTTTTTT.

This clone has only a few counts. This chain uses TRBV2 with TRBJ2-7, with 7 bases identical to TRBD1. The germline V gene encodes CDR1 SNHLY and CDR2 FYNNEI. This CDR3 comprises 15 residues. V dropped 2 bases and J dropped 6; count of bases not matched to a gene: 10. In DNA, the CDR3 is TGTGCCAGCAGTGAATTAGGGCAGGGGGTTTCCGAGCAGTACTTC. Amino acids: CASSELGQGVSEQYF.

The chain links TRBV2 to TRBJ2-2; 7 bases are a match to TRBD1. CDR1 SNHLY and CDR2 FYNNEI come from the germline V gene. The CDR3 contains 15 residues. Trimming cost V 7 bases and J 0 bases; bases outside gene matches: 5. CDR3 sequence reads: CASTGQSANTGELFF. The CDR3 DNA is TGTGCCAGCACGGGACAGAGCGCGAACACCGGGGAGCTGTTTTTT.

This chain uses TRBV11-2 with TRBJ2-1; D is unresolved. Trimming removed 5 bases from V and 5 bases from J, with 10 bases in between. The CDR3 totals 13 residues. Per the germline V gene, CDR1 is SGHAT and CDR2 is FQNNGV. This CDR3 is CASSLSLDNEQFF. In nucleotides, the CDR3 is TGTGCCAGCAGCCTTAGCCTAGACAATGAGCAGTTCTTC.